The clone carrying this TCR beta chain came up once. The sample originates from a study of cytomegalovirus exposure and HLA in healthy donors. Study in general: Of some 410 genotyped donors, 80% to 85% grouped in the Caucasian-associated ancestry cluster.

PCR amplification relied on 60 Vbeta primers (plus 13 Jbeta primers). Some clones are missing from TCRdb's copy, which holds only in-frame ones; the method was immunoSEQ multiplex PCR. The table includes fewer than 110,000 clones, under 80% detected once. The sample comprised PBMCs. The sequence was collected from a man aged 35 to 55 in good health and CMV-seronegative.

The CDR3 reads CASSPLDSSNYGYTF. For the CDR3, the DNA is TGTGCCAGCAGCCCGCTCGACAGTTCTAACTATGGCTACACCTTC. The chain uses TRBV7-9 and TRBJ1-2, with a weak D call TRBD1 (5 bases). Germline assignment: CDR1 SEHNR and CDR2 FQNEAQ (reference sequence). CDR3 length: 15 residues. V lost 5 bases, J lost 0 bases, and 13 bases lay in between.